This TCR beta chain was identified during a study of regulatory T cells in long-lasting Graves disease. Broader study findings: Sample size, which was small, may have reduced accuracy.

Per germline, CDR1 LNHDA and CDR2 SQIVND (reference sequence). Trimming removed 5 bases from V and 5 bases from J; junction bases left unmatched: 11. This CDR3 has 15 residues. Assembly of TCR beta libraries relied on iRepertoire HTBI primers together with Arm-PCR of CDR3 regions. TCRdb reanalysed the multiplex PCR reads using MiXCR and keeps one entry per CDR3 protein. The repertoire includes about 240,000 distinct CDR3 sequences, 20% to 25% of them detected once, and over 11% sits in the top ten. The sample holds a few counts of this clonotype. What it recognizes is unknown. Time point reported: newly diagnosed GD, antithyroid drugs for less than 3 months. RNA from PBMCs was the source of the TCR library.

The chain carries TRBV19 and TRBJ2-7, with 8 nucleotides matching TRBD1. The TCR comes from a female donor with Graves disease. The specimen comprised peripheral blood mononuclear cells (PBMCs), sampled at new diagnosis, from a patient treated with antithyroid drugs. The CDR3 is CASSATGANFNEQYF. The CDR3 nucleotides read TGTGCCAGTAGTGCGACAGGGGCGAATTTTAACGAGCAGTACTTC.